The 9 T cell receptor beta chains presented below share a single source sample, sequenced in a study of T cells after yellow fever vaccination. Using its own MiXCR run on the 5' RACE reads, TCRdb lists one record per CDR3 protein. The sample includes 250,000 to 400,000 distinct CDR3 sequences, about 4% of them seen just once. This sample comprised PBMCs, obtained 5 days after the yellow fever booster vaccination. The receptors were gathered from a man younger than 30 who received the YFV17D yellow fever vaccine.

The chain is built from TRBV28 and TRBJ2-6, with a weak D call TRBD1 (5 bases). Germline lookup yields CDR1 MDHEN and CDR2 SYDVKM. Trimming took off 5 bases at V and 6 bases at J, with 17 bases between the two ends. The CDR3 consists of 16 residues. CDR3 sequence reads: CASSHLTGLKANVLTF. The CDR3 coding sequence is TGTGCCAGCAGTCACCTCACAGGTCTAAAGGCCAACGTCCTGACTTTC.

CDR3 region: CASTGAGDTQYF. The CDR3 coding sequence is TGTGCCAGCACCGGGGCGGGAGATACGCAGTATTTT. This sequence joins TRBV6-2 or TRBV6-3 and TRBJ2-3; D is possibly TRBD1 or TRBD2 (5 bases each). The V end lost 7 bases, the J end lost 5 bases, and 10 bases lay between the germline ends. Germline V CDR1 and CDR2: MNHEY, SVGEGT. The CDR3 spans 12 residues.

This chain joins TRBV20-1 and TRBJ1-1; D gene unclear. The germline CDR1 and CDR2 sequences are DFQATT and SNEGSKA (reference sequence). V lost 6 bases, J lost 1 base, and 12 bases lay in between. The CDR3 consists of 13 residues. CDR3 DNA sequence: TGCAGTGCGCCGGGCCTGGGGAACACTGAAGCTTTCTTT. Residues: CSAPGLGNTEAFF.

This clonotype was counted at least ten times. CDR3 protein: CASSFGTGFGYTF. Here the CDR3 DNA reads TGTGCCAGCAGCTTCGGGACAGGGTTTGGCTACACCTTC. J is TRBJ1-2 and V is TRBV7-2, with TRBD1 identical over 9 bases. The CDR3 has 13 amino acids. Trimming removed 3 bases from V and 7 bases from J; junction bases left unmatched: 3. Germline assignment: CDR1 SGHTA and CDR2 FQGNSA.

V is TRBV5-4 and J is TRBJ1-1; D not certain. The V and J ends lost 4 bases and 2 bases respectively, with 6 bases between them. The CDR3 loop spans 12 amino acids. Germline V CDR1 and CDR2: SGHNT, YYREEE (reference sequence). The CDR3 DNA reads TGTGCCAGCAGCGGCGGTAACACTGAAGCTTTCTTT. This encodes CASSGGNTEAFF.

This clonotype showed up just a few times. V is TRBV6-1 and J is TRBJ1-2; D is uncertain. The CDR3 loop spans 11 amino acids. The V gene's germline CDR1 is MNHNS and CDR2 SASEGT. V lost 10 bases and J 5 bases, leaving 11 bases between the germline ends. CDR3 DNA sequence: TGTGCCATCGCGGCCCCATATGGCTACACCTTC. Translation gives CAIAAPYGYTF.

This clonotype was counted only a few times. The rearrangement joins TRBV7-8 to TRBJ1-1, with 7 bases fitting TRBD1. The V gene's germline CDR1 is SGHVS and CDR2 FQNEAQ. V lost 7 bases to trimming and J lost 0 bases; unmatched junction nucleotides: 5. CDR3 length equals 14 residues. Here the CDR3 DNA reads TGTGCCAGCAACCCGACAGGGATGAACACTGAAGCTTTCTTT. Translating gives CASNPTGMNTEAFF. Full variable domain (rest looked up from reference TRBV7-8 and TRBJ1-1): GAGVSQSPRYKVAKRGQDVALRCDPISGHVSLFWYQQALGQGPEFLTYFQNEAQLDKSGLPSDRFFAERPEGSVSTLKIQRTQQEDSAVYLCASNPTGMNTEAFFGQGTRLTVV.

V gene TRBV6-2 or TRBV6-3 combines with J gene TRBJ2-7, with TRBD1 matching over 10 bases. Germline CDR1 is MNHEY and CDR2 is SVGEGT. V shed 6 bases and J 5 bases; nucleotides not matched to a gene: 7. The CDR3 is 14 residues long. CDR3 loop: CASSRRTGGNEQYV. CDR3 nucleotides: TGTGCCAGCAGCCGACGGACAGGGGGAAACGAGCAGTACGTC.

This clonotype turned up a few times. CDR3 in DNA: TGCGCCAGCAGAAGTGGACTAGCGGAAGAGACCCAGTACTTC. It codes for CASRSGLAEETQYF. The chain joins TRBV5-1 to TRBJ2-5; the match to TRBD2 covers 10 bases. The ends lost 5 bases at V and 3 bases at J; junction bases unmatched: 4. The V gene's germline CDR1 is SGHRS and CDR2 YFSETQ. The CDR3 is 14 amino acids.